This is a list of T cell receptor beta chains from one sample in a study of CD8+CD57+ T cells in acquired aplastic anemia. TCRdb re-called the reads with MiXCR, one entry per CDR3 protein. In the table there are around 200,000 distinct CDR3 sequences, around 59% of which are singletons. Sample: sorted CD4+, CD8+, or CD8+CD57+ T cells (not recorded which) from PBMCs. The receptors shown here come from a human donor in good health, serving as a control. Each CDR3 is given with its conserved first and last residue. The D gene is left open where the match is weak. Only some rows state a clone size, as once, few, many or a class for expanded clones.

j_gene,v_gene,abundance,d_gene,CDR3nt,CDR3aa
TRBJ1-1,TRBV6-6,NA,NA,TGTGCCAGCTCTGGACCAACGCGGACTGAAGCTTTCTTT,CASSGPTRTEAFF
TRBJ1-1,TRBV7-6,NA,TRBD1,TGTGCCAGCAGCTTCGGGGACAGGGGGAACACCATGAACACTGAAGCTTTCTTT,CASSFGDRGNTMNTEAFF
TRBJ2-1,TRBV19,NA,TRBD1,TGTGCCGCGGCGGGACAGGGTGGAAATGAGCAGTTCTTC,CAAAGQGGNEQFF
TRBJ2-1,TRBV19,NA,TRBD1,TGTGCCAGTAGTATGGGGGACAGGGCGGTCGATGAGCAGTTCTTC,CASSMGDRAVDEQFF
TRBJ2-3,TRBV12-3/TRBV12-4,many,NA,TGTGCCAGCAGTTTTTCCTCGACAGATACGCAGTATTTT,CASSFSSTDTQYF
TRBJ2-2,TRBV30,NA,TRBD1,TGTGCCTGGAGGTATGGACAGGGTGCGACCGGGGAGCTGTTTTTT,CAWRYGQGATGELFF
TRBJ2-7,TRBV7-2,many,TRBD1,TGTGCCAGCAGCCTAGGACAGGGAAGGAACGAGCAGTACTTC,CASSLGQGRNEQYF
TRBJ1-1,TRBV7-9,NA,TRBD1,TGTGCCAGCAGTTATTTTAGGGACAGGGGCACTGAAGCTTTCTTT,CASSYFRDRGTEAFF
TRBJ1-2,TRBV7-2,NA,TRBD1,TGTGCCAGCAGCTTACCTCCGGGACAGGCTTATGGCTACACCTTC,CASSLPPGQAYGYTF
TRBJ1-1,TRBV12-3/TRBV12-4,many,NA,TGTGTCAGCAGTTTAGAGTCACAGGGGAACACTGAAGCTTTCTTT,CVSSLESQGNTEAFF
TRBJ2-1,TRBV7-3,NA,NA,TGTGCCAGCAGCTTAAGGGCGGAGGGGAACAATGAGCAGTTCTTC,CASSLRAEGNNEQFF
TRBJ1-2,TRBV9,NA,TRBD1,TGTGCCAGCAGCTCCGGGACAGGGAAAGAGCATGGCTACACCTTC,CASSSGTGKEHGYTF
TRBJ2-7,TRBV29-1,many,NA,TGCAGCGTTGTCGGGGTAAGCTCCTACGAGCAGTACTTC,CSVVGVSSYEQYF
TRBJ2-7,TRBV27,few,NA,TGTGCCAGCGGGTTTCGGGGGCAGGGTCTCCACGAGCAGTACTTC,CASGFRGQGLHEQYF
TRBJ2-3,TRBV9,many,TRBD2,TGTGCCAGCAGCGTGCGCAGCGGGGGGCCAGATACGCAGTATTTT,CASSVRSGGPDTQYF
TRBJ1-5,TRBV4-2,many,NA,TGTGCCAGCAGCCAAGATTGGGGAGGTAATCAGCCCCAGCATTTT,CASSQDWGGNQPQHF
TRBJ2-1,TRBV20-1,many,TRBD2,TGCAGTGCTATAACTAGCGGGGGCTCCTGGAATGAGCAGTTCTTC,CSAITSGGSWNEQFF
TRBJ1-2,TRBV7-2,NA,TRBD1,TGTGCCAGTAGCCCTTTTTCCGGGACAGTGGCTGGCTACACCTTC,CASSPFSGTVAGYTF
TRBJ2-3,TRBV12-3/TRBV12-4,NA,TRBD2,TGTGCCAGCAGTTTGACTAGCGGGGGGGCCGGGGATACGCAGTATTTT,CASSLTSGGAGDTQYF
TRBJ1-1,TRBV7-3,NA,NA,TGTGCCAGCAGCTTAACCCACCGGGGTGAAGCTTTCTTT,CASSLTHRGEAFF
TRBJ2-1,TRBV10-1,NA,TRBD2,TGCGCCAGCAGTGACTCGGGGGGGAGAAATGAGCAGTTCTTC,CASSDSGGRNEQFF
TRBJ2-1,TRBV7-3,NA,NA,TGTGCCAGCAGCTTATTAGTGGGGGCCGGAGATGAGCAGTTCTTC,CASSLLVGAGDEQFF
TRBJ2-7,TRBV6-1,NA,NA,TGTGCCAGCAGTTATACATCGGGGGACGACGAGCAGTACTTC,CASSYTSGDDEQYF
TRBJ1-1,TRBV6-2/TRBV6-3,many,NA,TGTGCCAGCATTGGGGGGGGTAACACTGAAGCTTTCTTT,CASIGGGNTEAFF
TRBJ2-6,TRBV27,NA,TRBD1,TGTGCCAGCAGTCTACGACAGGGGTCCCTTTATTTGCGGGCCAACGTCCTGACTTTC,CASSLRQGSLYLRANVLTF
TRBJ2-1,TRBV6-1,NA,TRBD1,TGTGCCAGCAGCTCGCAACTCGGGACAGGGAGGAATGAGCAGTTCTTC,CASSSQLGTGRNEQFF
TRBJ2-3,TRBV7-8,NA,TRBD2,TGTGCCAGCAGCTCGGGACTAGCGGGGACAGATACGCAGTATTTT,CASSSGLAGTDTQYF